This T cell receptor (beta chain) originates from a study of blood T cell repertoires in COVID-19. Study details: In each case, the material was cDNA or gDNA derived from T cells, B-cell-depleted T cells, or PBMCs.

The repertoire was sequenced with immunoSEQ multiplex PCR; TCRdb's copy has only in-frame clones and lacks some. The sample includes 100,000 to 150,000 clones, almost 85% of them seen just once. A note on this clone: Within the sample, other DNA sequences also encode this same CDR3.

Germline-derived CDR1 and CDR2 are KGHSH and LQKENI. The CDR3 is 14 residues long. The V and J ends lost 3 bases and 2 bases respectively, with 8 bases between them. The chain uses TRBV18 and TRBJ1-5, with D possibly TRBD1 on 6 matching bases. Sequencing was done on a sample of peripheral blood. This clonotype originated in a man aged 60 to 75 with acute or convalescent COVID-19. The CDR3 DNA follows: TGTGCCAGCTCACCGACAGGTGGCAATCAGCCCCAGCATTTT. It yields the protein CASSPTGGNQPQHF.